This record looks at one TCR beta chain sequence and its context. This clonotype was observed a handful of times. It lacks a known antigen. The sample holds no much larger clone one base away, and base qualities are not on file. This specimen belongs to a study of T-cell reconstitution after alpha-beta-depleted transplantation in children (dated by TCRdb to 2016 to 2018). About the investigation overall: The study quantitatively tracked T-cell immune reconstitution after TCRalphabeta/CD19-depleted allogeneic hematopoietic cell transplantation in children using TCR repertoire profiling.

Via the germline V gene, CDR1 is SGHAT and CDR2 FQNNGV. V drops 1 base and J drops 1 base, leaving 10 bases in between. From the cysteine through the phenylalanine, the CDR3 covers 15 amino acids. This entry keeps only the CDR3 DNA: 45 bases, framed from base 1. The receptor library was made with PCR. These reads were obtained on an Illumina HiSeq 2500. TCR library preparation used molecular barcoding, with unique molecular identifiers applied to normalize quantification of the TCRbeta repertoire. TCRdb reprocessed the public reads (quality trimming at Q25 with fastp, clone calling with MiXCR) and kept in-frame beta chains. CDR3 protein sequences are deduplicated, and each keeps its most common genes and DNA. The table for this sample lists a few hundred thousand distinct CDR3 sequences; around 20% of them were counted only once. The ten largest clones take up 3.3% of the sample.

The origin of this receptor is a human donor who donated a stem cell graft to a child with acute lymphoblastic leukemia. Specimen: PBMCs from the stem cell graft donor, collected from the stem cell graft. The rearrangement combines TRBV11-2 with TRBJ2-5; a tentative D call is TRBD1 (5 bases match). The CDR3 protein sequence reads: CASSLAGSGQETQYF. The DNA sequence follows: TGTGCCAGCAGCTTAGCAGGGTCAGGCCAAGAGACCCAGTACTTC.